These 32 T cell receptor beta chains originate from one sample sequenced in a study of cytomegalovirus exposure and HLA in healthy donors (dated by TCRdb to 2015 to 2018). Libraries were built with the immunoSEQ multiplex PCR assay. The multiplex PCR relied on a mix of 60 forward primers for TCR Vbeta segments and 13 reverse primers for TCR Jbeta segments. TCRdb limited this immuneACCESS table to in-frame rearrangements with V and J called. A share of clones is missing; checked studies link under half to unresolved V genes, and the rest is unexplained. The sample yields some 120,000 clones; roughly 75% were counted once. The ten largest clones represent around 9.9% of the sample. The sample was PBMCs. The receptors here all came from a man aged 25 to 40 in good health and CMV-seropositive.

The rearrangement uses TRBV9 and TRBJ2-7; 13 nucleotides agree with TRBD2. V lost 0 bases, J lost 4 bases, and 4 bases stayed unmatched. Germline-derived CDR1 and CDR2 are SGDLS and YYNGEE. This CDR3 comprises 16 residues. CDR3 in amino acids: CASSVGGLAGVYEQYF. The DNA for the CDR3 is TGTGCCAGCAGCGTAGGAGGACTAGCGGGAGTATACGAGCAGTACTTC.

This clone was detected once. This rearrangement joins TRBV7-8 to TRBJ2-3; 8 bases fit TRBD2. V shed 0 bases, J shed 2 bases, and the junction held 19 bases outside the gene matches. Germline CDR1 SGHVS, CDR2 FQNEAQ. CDR3 length equals 21 residues. As DNA, the CDR3 is TGTGCCAGCAGCTTAGCGAAGGGCCGGGAGGGCCGGGCAAGAAACACAGATACGCAGTATTTT. It specifies CASSLAKGREGRARNTDTQYF.

In its sample, this clone was seen a few times. The V and J genes are TRBV29-1 and TRBJ2-1, with D hard to call. This CDR3 region has 14 residues. Germline V gives CDR1 SQVTM, CDR2 ANQGSEA. V lost 7 bases and J 8 bases, leaving 21 bases between the germline ends. CDR3 nucleotides: TGCAGCGCTCGGCCAGGCCCCCGGTTGTATGAGCAGTTCTTC. Its translation is CSARPGPRLYEQFF.

The chain joins TRBV9 to TRBJ1-2; D gene unclear. The CDR3 sequence is 13 residues long. Germline-derived CDR1 and CDR2 are SGDLS and YYNGEE. Trimming removed 1 base at V and 8 bases at J, with 12 bases between. The CDR3 DNA follows: TGTGCCAGCAGCGTAAAACGGTCGGGAGGCTACACCTTC. Translating it yields CASSVKRSGGYTF.

The chain has TRBV4-2 and TRBJ2-6; 9 nucleotides line up with TRBD1. The CDR3 runs to 17 residues. V was clipped by 4 bases and J by 1 base; unmatched bases: 5. Looked up from germline, CDR1 is LGHNA and CDR2 is YNFKEQ. CDR3 amino acids: CASSPRDRASGANVLTF. CDR3 nucleotides: TGTGCCAGCAGCCCCCGGGACAGGGCGTCTGGGGCCAACGTCCTGACTTTC.

The chain joins TRBV7-9 to TRBJ1-2, with 9 bases matching TRBD1. The junction had 2 bases not matched to a gene; V was cut back by 0 bases and J by 3 bases. The CDR3 length is 15 residues. CDR1 is SEHNR, CDR2 FQNEAQ, per germline (reference sequence). The CDR3 sequence: CASSLADRGYYGYTF. In nucleotides, the CDR3 is TGTGCCAGCAGCTTAGCGGACAGGGGATACTATGGCTACACCTTC.

The V and J genes are TRBV7-8 and TRBJ1-5; TRBD1 aligns across 10 bases. Trimming cost V 5 bases and J 2 bases; bases outside gene matches: 3. This CDR3 has 15 amino acids. Per the germline V gene, CDR1 is SGHVS and CDR2 is FQNEAQ. The CDR3 DNA reads as TGTGCCAGCAGCCGCGGGACAGGGGGCAATCAGCCCCAGCATTTT. Translating gives CASSRGTGGNQPQHF.

The chain carries TRBV6-1 and TRBJ2-7, with D possibly matching TRBD2 (5 bases). The germline V and J ends were trimmed by 10 bases and 1 base, with 14 bases remaining between them. Germline V gene sequence: CDR1 MNHNS, CDR2 SASEGT. The CDR3 covers 13 residues. CDR3 in amino acids: CAILSERSYEQYF. Here the CDR3 DNA reads TGTGCCATCCTTAGCGAGAGGTCCTACGAGCAGTACTTC.

V gene TRBV19 combines with J gene TRBJ2-7; 8 positions match TRBD2. This CDR3 is 13 amino acids long. V dropped 3 bases and J dropped 5; count of bases not matched to a gene: 3. Germline CDR1 and CDR2: LNHDA and SQIVND (reference sequence). Here the CDR3 reads CASSMLSGNEQYF. The CDR3 DNA is TGTGCCAGTAGTATGCTTAGCGGGAACGAGCAGTACTTC. The complete variable domain, with remaining parts taken from reference TRBV19 and TRBJ2-7, reads DGGITQSPKYLFRKEGQNVTLSCEQNLNHDAMYWYRQDPGQGLRLIYYSQIVNDFQKGDIAEGYSVSREKKESFPLTVTSAQKNPTAFYLCASSMLSGNEQYFGPGTRLTVT.

The gene calls are TRBV6-1 and TRBJ2-7; 8 nucleotides match TRBD2. The CDR3 has 14 amino acids. V shed 3 bases and J 0 bases; nucleotides not matched to a gene: 1. CDR1 is MNHNS, CDR2 SASEGT, per germline. Written as DNA, the CDR3 is TGTGCCAGCAGTGATAGCGGGAACTCCTACGAGCAGTACTTC. Its protein product is CASSDSGNSYEQYF.

The V call is TRBV27, the J call TRBJ2-4; D is possibly TRBD1 (6 bases). Per germline, CDR1 MNHEY and CDR2 SMNVEV (reference sequence). The CDR3 spans 19 residues. Between the trimmed V and J ends, which lost 2 bases and 0 bases, there was a span of 20 bases. The CDR3 region is CASSLRGSGFYRAKNIQYF. The CDR3 nucleotides read TGTGCCAGCAGTTTAAGGGGGTCCGGTTTTTACCGAGCCAAAAACATTCAGTACTTC.

V usage is TRBV7-9 and J usage is TRBJ2-7, with 10 bases aligning to TRBD1. V shed 5 bases, J shed 4 bases, and the junction held 11 bases outside the gene matches. The CDR3 is made up of 16 amino acids. Looked up from germline, CDR1 is SEHNR and CDR2 is FQNEAQ (reference sequence). CDR3 residues: CASSPELDRGKYEQYF. The CDR3 nucleotides are TGTGCCAGCAGCCCCGAATTGGACAGGGGGAAGTACGAGCAGTACTTC.

With regard to this clone: The same CDR3 arises from other DNA sequences in this sample as well. The chain combines TRBV28 with TRBJ2-5, with 10 nucleotides matching TRBD1. From germline, CDR1 is MDHEN and CDR2 SYDVKM. The CDR3 loop spans 16 amino acids. Trimming removed 3 bases from V and 4 bases from J; junction bases left unmatched: 8. The CDR3 nucleotides read TGTGCCAGCAGTTTGGTGGTGGGACAGGGGAGAGAGACCCAGTACTTC. It is translated as CASSLVVGQGRETQYF. Variable domain in full (rest from reference TRBV28 and TRBJ2-5): DVKVTQSSRYLVKRTGEKVFLECVQDMDHENMFWYRQDPGLGLRLIYFSYDVKMKEKGDIPEGYSVSREKKERFSLILESASTNQTSMYLCASSLVVGQGRETQYFGPGTRLLVL.

The sample holds one count of this clone. This chain links TRBV11-2 with TRBJ2-7, with D uncertain. The CDR3 has 19 amino acids. V shed 5 bases and J shed 0 bases, with 26 bases lying between them. CDR1 SGHAT and CDR2 FQNNGV come from the germline V gene. The CDR3 DNA sequence: TGTGCCAGCAGCCCTCCACCGCCACACAGCTCCCTTAGCTCCTACGAGCAGTACTTC. This translates into CASSPPPPHSSLSSYEQYF.

V and J are TRBV7-8 and TRBJ2-5; TRBD2 matches at 10 bases. V lost 1 base and J lost 5; bases outside the gene matches: 4. Germline loops: CDR1 SGHVS, CDR2 FQNEAQ. The CDR3 is 15 amino acids. CDR3 nucleotides: TGTGCCAGCAGCTTAGGTGATAGCGGGAGGGAGACCCAGTACTTC. Amino acids: CASSLGDSGRETQYF.

The chain recombines TRBV9 with TRBJ2-1, with 7 bases aligning to TRBD2. Germline loops: CDR1 SGDLS, CDR2 YYNGEE. V dropped 2 bases and J dropped 5; count of bases not matched to a gene: 13. The CDR3 runs to 17 residues. As DNA, the CDR3 is TGTGCCAGCAGCGTTCCGGTCTCGCGGGAGTCAGACAATGAGCAGTTCTTC. Its translation is CASSVPVSRESDNEQFF.

The chain links TRBV7-2 to TRBJ2-5; TRBD2 aligns across 8 bases. CDR3 length: 14 amino acids. V shed 5 bases, J shed 4 bases, and the junction held 6 bases outside the gene matches. Germline-derived CDR1 and CDR2 are SGHTA and FQGNSA. CDR3 sequence: CASSRESGRETQYF. The CDR3 bases are TGTGCCAGCAGCCGCGAAAGCGGGAGAGAGACCCAGTACTTC.

This rearrangement joins TRBV12-2 to TRBJ2-1; the D segment call TRBD2 is taken from the table without a DNA check. TRBV12-2 is a pseudogene. This CDR3 region has 17 residues. The CDR3 region has the DNA TGTGCAAGTCGCCCGCTTTACGAGCTAGCGGGGGCGATTAAGCAGTTCTTC. Its translation is CASRPLYELAGAIKQFF.

The chain couples TRBV7-6 to TRBJ2-2; possibly TRBD1 for D (5 bases). From germline, CDR1 is SGHVS and CDR2 FNYEAQ. This CDR3 spans 16 amino acids. Trimming shortened V by 1 base and J by 4 bases, and 13 bases separated the two germline ends. Here the CDR3 DNA reads TGTGCCAGCAGCTTAGGACAGACCCCCGTCACCGGGGAGCTGTTTTTT. This encodes CASSLGQTPVTGELFF.

This clone was seen only a few times. V and J are TRBV7-8 and TRBJ1-1; D gene unclear. CDR1 SGHVS and CDR2 FQNEAQ come from the germline V gene. This CDR3 comprises 13 residues. Trimming took off 3 bases at V and 4 bases at J, with 9 bases between the two ends. This chain's CDR3 is CASSFQERTEAFF. The CDR3 DNA sequence: TGTGCCAGCAGCTTCCAGGAACGCACTGAAGCTTTCTTT.

This chain links TRBV28 with TRBJ2-7; D might be TRBD2 (5 bases). The germline V gene encodes CDR1 MDHEN and CDR2 SYDVKM. There are 16 residues in the CDR3. The germline V and J ends were trimmed by 5 bases and 0 bases, with 17 bases remaining between them. The CDR3 DNA follows: TGTGCCAGCAGTCCAAGCCGTACCGCGGGCTCCTACGAGCAGTACTTC. Its translation is CASSPSRTAGSYEQYF.

The chain employs TRBV4-1 and TRBJ2-3; 10 nucleotides agree with TRBD2. This CDR3 has 16 residues. V lost 4 bases, J lost 7 bases, and 11 bases stayed unmatched. Germline values: CDR1 MGHRA, CDR2 YSYEKL. In DNA, the CDR3 is TGCGCCAGCAGCCCCACAGCTAGCGGGGGATTAAATACGCAGTATTTT. It translates to CASSPTASGGLNTQYF.

The chain links TRBV18 to TRBJ1-2, with 7 bases lining up with TRBD1. Losses at the gene ends were 6 bases for V and 2 bases for J; bases not matched to a gene: 6. The CDR3 sequence is 14 residues long. Looked up from germline, CDR1 is KGHSH and CDR2 is LQKENI. In DNA form, the CDR3 reads TGTGCCAGCTCGGCCGCGACAGGGAACTATGGCTACACCTTC. Protein sequence: CASSAATGNYGYTF.

This clone turned up a few times. The chain employs TRBV15 and TRBJ2-3, with 10 bases that match TRBD2. V shed 2 bases, J shed 4 bases, and the junction held 12 bases outside the gene matches. Per germline, CDR1 LNHNV and CDR2 YYDKDF (reference sequence). The CDR3 loop spans 18 amino acids. The CDR3 reads CATSRWTAGTSVADTQYF. The CDR3 DNA follows: TGTGCCACCAGCAGATGGACTGCGGGGACTAGCGTCGCAGATACGCAGTATTTT.

This clone was seen more than once but under ten times. The J gene is TRBJ2-2, the V gene TRBV30; 8 bases are a match to TRBD1. Germline values: CDR1 GTSNPN, CDR2 SVGIG (reference sequence). The CDR3 extends over 12 amino acids. CDR3 DNA: TGTGCTGCCTCACAGGGGGCCGGGGAGCTGTTTTTT. Protein: CAASQGAGELFF.

The chain recombines TRBV19 with TRBJ1-4, with TRBD1 matching over 7 bases. Germline assignment: CDR1 LNHDA and CDR2 SQIVND (reference sequence). V shed 5 bases, J shed 5 bases, and the junction held 5 bases outside the gene matches. There are 14 residues in the CDR3. CDR3 coding DNA: TGTGCCAGTAGTCCGGACAGGAGAAATGAAAAACTGTTTTTT. Protein sequence: CASSPDRRNEKLFF.

The chain combines TRBV6-5 with TRBJ2-3, with D possibly matching TRBD2 (7 bases). Germline CDR1 MNHEY, CDR2 SVGAGI. There are 15 residues in the CDR3. V dropped 8 bases and J dropped 10 bases, with 25 bases sitting between them. CDR3 loop: CASGGSGGSSRAQYF. Here the CDR3 DNA reads TGTGCCAGCGGGGGCTCTGGCGGGAGTAGTCGTGCGCAGTATTTT.

The genes are TRBV4-1 and TRBJ2-3; D might be TRBD2 (5 bases). Trimming stripped 0 bases from V and 6 bases from J, with 10 bases between. The CDR3 sequence is 14 residues long. Germline V gives CDR1 MGHRA, CDR2 YSYEKL. The CDR3 DNA sequence: TGCGCCAGCAGCCAAGATACGGGAACGGATACGCAGTATTTT. Its translation is CASSQDTGTDTQYF.

The chain links TRBV6-5 to TRBJ2-3; TRBD2 is a possible D gene (5 bases). The CDR3 runs to 15 residues. Deletions cut 7 bases from V and 0 bases from J, with 14 bases between. Germline V gene lookup returns CDR1 MNHEY and CDR2 SVGAGI. CDR3 bases: TGTGCCAGCACGGACTTGGGGAGAAGCACAGATACGCAGTATTTT. As protein: CASTDLGRSTDTQYF.

This sequence joins TRBV7-9 and TRBJ1-1; D gene ambiguous. The V and J ends lost 6 bases and 1 base respectively, with 12 bases between them. Germline loops: CDR1 SEHNR, CDR2 FQNEAQ (reference sequence). This CDR3 has 14 residues. The CDR3 DNA reads as TGTGCCAGCAGGAAAGAGGGAACGAACACTGAAGCTTTCTTT. Translation gives CASRKEGTNTEAFF.

This clone came up once. J is TRBJ1-5 and V is TRBV19, with 7 bases fitting TRBD1. V was pared by 6 bases and J by 6 bases, with 5 bases of the junction left unmatched. Germline V gives CDR1 LNHDA, CDR2 SQIVND (reference sequence). The CDR3 runs to 13 residues. CDR3: CASRRGQGQPQHF. CDR3 DNA: TGTGCCAGTAGGAGGGGGCAGGGTCAGCCCCAGCATTTT.

The chain carries TRBV9 and TRBJ2-7; D uncertain. The CDR3 is 12 residues long. Germline lookup yields CDR1 SGDLS and CDR2 YYNGEE. V was shortened by 2 bases and J by 5 bases, with 8 bases between the two germline ends. CDR3 coding DNA: TGTGCCAGCAGCGTGGCCGGAGACGAGCAGTACTTC. Its translation is CASSVAGDEQYF.